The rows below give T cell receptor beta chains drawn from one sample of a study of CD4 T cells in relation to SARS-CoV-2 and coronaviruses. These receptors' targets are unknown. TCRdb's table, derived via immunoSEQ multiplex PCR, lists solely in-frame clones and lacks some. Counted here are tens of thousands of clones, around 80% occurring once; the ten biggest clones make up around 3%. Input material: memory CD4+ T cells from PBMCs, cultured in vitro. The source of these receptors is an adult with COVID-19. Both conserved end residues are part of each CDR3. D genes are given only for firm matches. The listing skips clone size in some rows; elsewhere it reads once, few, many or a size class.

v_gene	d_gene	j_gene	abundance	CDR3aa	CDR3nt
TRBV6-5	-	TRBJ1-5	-	CASSYRVGQPQHF	TGTGCCAGCAGTTATCGGGTGGGTCAGCCCCAGCATTTT
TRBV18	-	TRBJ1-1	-	CASSPPSKGGGFNTEAFF	TGTGCCAGCTCACCACCGTCCAAGGGGGGAGGGTTTAACACTGAAGCTTTCTTT
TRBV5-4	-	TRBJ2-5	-	CASSSKLGGQETQYF	TGTGCCAGCAGCTCCAAATTAGGAGGCCAAGAGACCCAGTACTTC
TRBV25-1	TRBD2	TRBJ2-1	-	CASSPNQGSGRSYNEQFF	TGTGCCAGCAGTCCTAACCAGGGTAGCGGGAGGTCCTACAATGAGCAGTTCTTC
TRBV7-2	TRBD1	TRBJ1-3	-	CASSLHYRGTGGSGNTIYF	TGTGCCAGCAGCTTACATTATAGGGGGACAGGGGGCTCTGGAAACACCATATATTTT
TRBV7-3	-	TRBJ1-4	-	CASSLPRRPNTEETNEKLFF	TGTGCCAGCAGCCTCCCCCGACGGCCGAACACCGAAGAAACTAATGAAAAACTGTTTTTT
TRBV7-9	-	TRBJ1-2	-	CASSSPKDVRGYTF	TGTGCCAGCAGCTCTCCCAAGGACGTTCGAGGCTACACCTTC
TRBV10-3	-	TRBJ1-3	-	CAISEGRNTIYF	TGTGCCATCAGTGAGGGGCGGAACACCATATATTTT
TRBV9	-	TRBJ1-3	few	CASSVGPGPTSSGNTIYF	TGTGCCAGCAGCGTAGGACCTGGACCGACGAGCTCTGGAAACACCATATATTTT
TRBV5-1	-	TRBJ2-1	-	CASNREGPYNEQFF	TGCGCCAGCAATAGAGAGGGCCCCTACAATGAGCAGTTCTTC
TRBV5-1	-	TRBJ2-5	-	CASSFGWVTRGETQYF	TGCGCCAGCAGCTTCGGTTGGGTCACCAGGGGAGAGACCCAGTACTTC
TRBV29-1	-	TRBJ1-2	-	CSVTLDGGYGYTF	TGCAGCGTAACGCTTGACGGTGGGTATGGCTACACCTTC
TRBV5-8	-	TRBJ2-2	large	CASSSGSSGELFF	TGTGCCAGCAGCTCCGGCTCTTCCGGGGAGCTGTTTTTT
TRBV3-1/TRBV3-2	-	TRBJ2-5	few	CASRLQGSQETQYF	TGTGCCAGCAGACTCCAGGGGAGCCAAGAGACCCAGTACTTC
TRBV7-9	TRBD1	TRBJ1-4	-	CASSLGMVAGGSSNEKLFF	TGTGCCAGCAGCTTAGGAATGGTGGCAGGGGGATCTTCTAATGAAAAACTGTTTTTT
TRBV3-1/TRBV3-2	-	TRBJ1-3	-	CAASPPRTAGNTIYF	TGTGCCGCCTCTCCCCCACGGACCGCTGGAAACACCATATATTTT
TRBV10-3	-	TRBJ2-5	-	CATGTNQETQYF	TGTGCCACCGGGACAAACCAAGAGACCCAGTACTTC
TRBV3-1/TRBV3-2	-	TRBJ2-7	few	CASSHDWEQYF	TGTGCCAGCAGCCACGATTGGGAGCAGTACTTC
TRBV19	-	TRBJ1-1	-	CASRDGQLGEAFF	TGTGCCAGTAGGGACGGACAGCTAGGGGAAGCTTTCTTT
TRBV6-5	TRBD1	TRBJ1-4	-	CATKDRDEKLFF	TGTGCCACCAAGGACAGGGATGAAAAACTGTTTTTT
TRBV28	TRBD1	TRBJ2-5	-	CATEQKGGLIETQYF	TGTGCCACCGAGCAAAAAGGGGGCCTCATAGAGACCCAGTACTTC
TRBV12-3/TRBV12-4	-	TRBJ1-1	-	CASSLRRTEAFF	TGTGCCAGCAGCCTGAGGAGAACTGAAGCTTTCTTT
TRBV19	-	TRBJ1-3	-	CASKPRATGNTIYF	TGTGCCAGTAAGCCCAGGGCTACGGGAAACACCATATATTTT
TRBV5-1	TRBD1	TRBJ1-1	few	CASSLAGQGGSTFF	TGCGCCAGCAGCTTGGCCGGACAGGGAGGTTCTACTTTCTTT
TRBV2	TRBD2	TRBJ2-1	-	CASNYQREFNNEQFF	TGTGCCAGCAACTACCAGCGGGAGTTTAACAATGAGCAGTTCTTC
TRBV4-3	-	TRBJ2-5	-	CASSQDRGDGETQYF	TGCGCCAGCAGCCAAGATCGGGGAGATGGAGAGACCCAGTACTTC
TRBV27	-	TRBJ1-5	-	CASKGLGSGNQPQHF	TGTGCCAGCAAGGGTTTAGGGAGTGGCAATCAGCCCCAGCATTTT
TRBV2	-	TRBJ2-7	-	CASGTSPYEQYF	TGTGCCTCGGGGACCTCCCCCTACGAGCAGTACTTC
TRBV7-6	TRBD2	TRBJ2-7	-	CASSLDSGKIYEQYF	TGTGCCAGCAGCTTAGATAGCGGGAAGATTTACGAGCAGTACTTC
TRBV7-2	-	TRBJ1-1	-	CASSLAPRSNTEAFF	TGTGCCAGCAGCTTAGCTCCCCGGTCGAACACTGAAGCTTTCTTT
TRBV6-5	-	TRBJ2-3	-	CASRHPGGRDTQYF	TGTGCCAGCAGACACCCCGGGGGTAGGGATACGCAGTATTTT
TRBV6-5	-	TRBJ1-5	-	CASSSRATIPPQHF	TGTGCCAGCAGTTCGCGGGCCACGATACCGCCCCAGCATTTT
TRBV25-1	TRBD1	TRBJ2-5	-	CASSDTRTGRTQETQYF	TGTGCCAGCAGCGACACCCGGACAGGGAGGACTCAAGAGACCCAGTACTTC
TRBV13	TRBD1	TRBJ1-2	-	CASSLRTGGDYGYTF	TGTGCCAGCAGCTTAAGGACAGGGGGCGACTATGGCTACACCTTC
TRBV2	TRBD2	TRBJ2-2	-	CAIPKPGLAGPNTGELFF	TGTGCCATCCCTAAACCGGGACTAGCGGGACCGAACACCGGGGAGCTGTTTTTT
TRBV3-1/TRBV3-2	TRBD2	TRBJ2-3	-	CASSQVYGRGDTQYF	TGTGCCAGCAGCCAAGTATACGGGAGGGGAGATACGCAGTATTTT
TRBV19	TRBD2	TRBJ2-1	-	CASSIGAGVVYNEQFF	TGTGCCAGTAGTATAGGAGCGGGAGTGGTCTACAATGAGCAGTTCTTC
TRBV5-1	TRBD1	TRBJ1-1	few	CASSGGQGMNTEAFF	TGCGCCAGCAGCGGGGGACAGGGAATGAACACTGAAGCTTTCTTT
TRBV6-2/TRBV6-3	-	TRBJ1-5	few	CASSDNRPDVWPQHF	TGTGCCAGCAGTGACAATAGACCGGACGTGTGGCCCCAGCATTTT
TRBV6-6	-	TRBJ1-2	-	CASSLGVDGYTF	TGTGCCAGCAGCTTAGGGGTGGATGGCTACACCTTC
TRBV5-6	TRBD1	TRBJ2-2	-	CASSPDRGYTGELFF	TGTGCCAGCAGCCCGGACAGGGGCTACACCGGGGAGCTGTTTTTT
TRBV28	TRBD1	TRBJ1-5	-	CASKWTGTSNQPQHF	TGTGCCAGCAAATGGACAGGAACATCTAATCAGCCCCAGCATTTT
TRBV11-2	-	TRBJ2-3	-	CASSPFRASSTDTQYF	TGTGCCAGCAGCCCGTTCCGGGCGTCTAGCACAGATACGCAGTATTTT